This is a list of T cell receptor beta chains from one sample in a study of blood T cells in healthy people across ages. From the 5' RACE reads, TCRdb called clonotypes with MiXCR, one entry per CDR3 protein. This table holds approximately 780,000 distinct CDR3 sequences, about a quarter found once. These data were also filed under a second study, of T cells of mothers and their children.

Source material: blood. All receptors derive from a boy aged 10-17 years in good health. Each CDR3 is given without its conserved first and last residue. The order of the fields is J gene, V gene, CDR3 protein.

>TRBJ1-1|TRBV7-9
ASSIGQENLGAF
>NA|TRBV2
ASLSGGHHNEQF
>TRBJ2-1|TRBV28
ASSPRPPYNEQF
>TRBJ2-3|TRBV3-1
ASSRMASDTQY
>TRBJ2-7|TRBV6-1
ASSDAAGVSYEQY
>TRBJ2-3|TRBV14
ASSHRDRVADTQY
>TRBJ2-3|TRBV20-1
SASGLWGLDTQY
>TRBJ1-2|TRBV15
ATSPQGDYGYT
>TRBJ2-1|TRBV20-1
SADSYSYNEQF
>TRBJ1-2|TRBV20-1
SARDLGEVNYGYT
>TRBJ1-2|TRBV29-1
SVIVTPELNYGYT
>TRBJ1-5|TRBV9
ASSVGPERNQPQH
>TRBJ1-1|TRBV5-1
ASSRDSLNTEAF
>TRBJ2-7|TRBV7-6
ASSLSGQRQYEQY
>TRBJ1-3|TRBV12-3/TRBV12-4
ASSFWGQGFGNTIY
>TRBJ2-5|TRBV20-1
SATPKETQY
>TRBJ2-4|TRBV5-1
ASSLGRTKNIQY
>TRBJ1-5|TRBV3-1
ASSPQGNQPQH
>TRBJ2-1|TRBV5-1
ASSTQASGGATEQF
>TRBJ2-2|TRBV5-1
ASSLAGTAIGELF
>NA|TRBV10-3
AISPGTAAYEQY
>TRBJ2-1|TRBV5-1
ASSQEPAGHNEQF
>TRBJ2-7|TRBV9
ASSGPPTGEYEQY
>TRBJ2-7|TRBV28
ASRTQGNSYEQY
>NA|TRBV20-1
SAPLAGEYEQY
>TRBJ1-2|TRBV12-3/TRBV12-4
ASSTNPRAAAGYT
>TRBJ2-7|TRBV10-3
AIREGYEQY
>TRBJ2-1|TRBV18
ASSPLRDHNEQF
>TRBJ1-5|TRBV7-2
ASSLVGTPHGSQPQH
>TRBJ1-5|TRBV12-3/TRBV12-4
ASSPGRRQPQH
>NA|TRBV5-1
ASQRVQGLPNNEQF
>TRBJ2-1|TRBV20-1
SAGYRGSYNEQF
>TRBJ1-2|TRBV7-2
ASSLYKADGYT
>TRBJ2-7|TRBV6-1
ASSEGTSGVYEQY
>NA|TRBV7-3
ASSLTAGRNEQY
>TRBJ1-4|TRBV6-2/TRBV6-3
ASSHGVNEKLF